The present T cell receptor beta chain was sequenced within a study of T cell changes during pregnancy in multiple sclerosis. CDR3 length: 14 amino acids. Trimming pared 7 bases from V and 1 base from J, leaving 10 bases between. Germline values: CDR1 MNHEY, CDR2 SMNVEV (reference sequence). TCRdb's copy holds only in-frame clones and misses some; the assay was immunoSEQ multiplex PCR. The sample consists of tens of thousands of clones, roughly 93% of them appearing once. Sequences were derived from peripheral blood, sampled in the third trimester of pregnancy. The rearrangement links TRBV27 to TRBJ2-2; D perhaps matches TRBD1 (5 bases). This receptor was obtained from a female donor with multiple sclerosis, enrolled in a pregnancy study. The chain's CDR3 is CASTETVNTGELFF. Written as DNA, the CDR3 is TGTGCCAGCACCGAGACAGTGAACACCGGGGAGCTGTTTTTT.